This TCR beta chain was sequenced in a study of control samples from healthy donors and cancer patients. Assay used: immunoSEQ multiplex PCR; TCRdb lists only in-frame clones, some missing. Altogether fewer than 90,000 clones are present, roughly 84% being singletons, with the ten largest covering roughly 5%. Trimming took 6 bases from V and 2 from J, leaving 14 bases between them. CDR3 length: 14 residues. The germline gives CDR1 SGHAT, CDR2 FQNNGV. The chain couples TRBV11-2 to TRBJ2-7, with D possibly matching TRBD2 (6 bases). Sequencing was done on a sample of blood. This clonotype originated in a woman aged 45-65 years in good health. This CDR3 is CASSIEGRTYEQYF. In nucleotides, the CDR3 is TGTGCCAGCAGTATAGAAGGGAGGACCTACGAGCAGTACTTC.